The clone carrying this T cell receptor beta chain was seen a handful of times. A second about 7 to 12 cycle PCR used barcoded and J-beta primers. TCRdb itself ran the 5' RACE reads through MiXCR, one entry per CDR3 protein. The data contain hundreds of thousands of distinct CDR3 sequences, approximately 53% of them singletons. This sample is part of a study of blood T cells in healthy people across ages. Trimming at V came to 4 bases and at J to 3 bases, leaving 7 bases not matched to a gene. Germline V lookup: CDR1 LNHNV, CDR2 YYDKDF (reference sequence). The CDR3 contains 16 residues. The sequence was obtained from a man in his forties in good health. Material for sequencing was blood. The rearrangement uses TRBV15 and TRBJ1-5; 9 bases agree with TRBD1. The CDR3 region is CATSKSGTGNNQPQHF. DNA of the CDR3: TGTGCCACCAGCAAGTCAGGGACAGGGAACAATCAGCCCCAGCATTTT. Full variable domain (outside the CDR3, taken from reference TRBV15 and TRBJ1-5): DAMVIQNPRYQVTQFGKPVTLSCSQTLNHNVMYWYQQKSSQAPKLLFHYYDKDFNNEADTPDNFQSRRPNTSFCFLDIRSPGLGDTAMYLCATSKSGTGNNQPQHFGDGTRLSIL.